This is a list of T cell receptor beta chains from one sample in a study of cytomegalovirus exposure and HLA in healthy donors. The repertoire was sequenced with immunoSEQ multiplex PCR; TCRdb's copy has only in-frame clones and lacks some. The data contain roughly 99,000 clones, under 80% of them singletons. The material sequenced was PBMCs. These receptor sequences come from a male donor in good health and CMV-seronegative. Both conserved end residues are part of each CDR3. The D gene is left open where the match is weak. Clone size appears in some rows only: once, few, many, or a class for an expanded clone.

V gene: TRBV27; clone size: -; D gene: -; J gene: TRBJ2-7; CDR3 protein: CASSPTISYEQYF; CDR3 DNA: TGTGCCAGCAGTCCTACTATCTCCTACGAGCAGTACTTC
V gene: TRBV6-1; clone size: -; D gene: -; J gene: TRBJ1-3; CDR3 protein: CATGGGISGNTIYF; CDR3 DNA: TGTGCCACCGGAGGTGGAATCTCTGGAAACACCATATATTTT
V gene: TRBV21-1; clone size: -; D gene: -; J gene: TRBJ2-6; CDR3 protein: CASSKVGKRQGSSGANVLTF; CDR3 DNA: TGTGCCAGCAGCAAAGTGGGGAAGAGGCAGGGAAGCTCTGGGGCCAACGTCCTGACTTTC
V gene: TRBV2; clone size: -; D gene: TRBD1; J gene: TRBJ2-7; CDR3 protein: CASSVRQGAHEQYF; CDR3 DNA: TGTGCCAGCAGTGTTCGGCAGGGGGCACACGAGCAGTACTTC
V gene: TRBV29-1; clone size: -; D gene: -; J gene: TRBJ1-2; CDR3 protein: CSVAADNYGYTF; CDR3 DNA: TGCAGCGTGGCGGCGGATAACTATGGCTACACCTTC
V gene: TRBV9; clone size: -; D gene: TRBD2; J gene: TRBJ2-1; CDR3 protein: CASSDRLAREGVDEQFF; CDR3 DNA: TGTGCCAGCAGCGACCGACTAGCGCGGGAGGGGGTCGATGAGCAGTTCTTC
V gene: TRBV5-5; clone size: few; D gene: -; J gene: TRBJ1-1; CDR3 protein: CASSSAADTEAFF; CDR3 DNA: TGTGCCAGCAGCTCGGCGGCGGACACTGAAGCTTTCTTT
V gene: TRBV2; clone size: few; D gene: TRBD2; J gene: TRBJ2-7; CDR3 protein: CASKVLAGPGEQYF; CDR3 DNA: TGTGCCAGCAAGGTACTAGCGGGACCTGGCGAGCAGTACTTC
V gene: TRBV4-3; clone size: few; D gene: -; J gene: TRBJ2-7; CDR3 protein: CASSQAQGSSYEQYF; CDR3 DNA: TGCGCCAGCAGCCAAGCGCAGGGGAGCTCCTACGAGCAGTACTTC
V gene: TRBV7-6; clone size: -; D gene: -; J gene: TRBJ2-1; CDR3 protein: CASSSGKRGRDEQFF; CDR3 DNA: TGTGCCAGCAGCTCAGGCAAGAGGGGGAGGGATGAGCAGTTCTTC
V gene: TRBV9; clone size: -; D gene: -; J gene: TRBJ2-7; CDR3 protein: CASSVVGTSYEQYF; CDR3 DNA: TGTGCCAGCAGCGTAGTAGGGACAAGTTACGAGCAGTACTTC
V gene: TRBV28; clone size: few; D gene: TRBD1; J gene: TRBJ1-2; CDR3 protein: CATRTGEDGYTF; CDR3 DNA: TGTGCCACCCGGACAGGGGAGGATGGCTACACCTTC
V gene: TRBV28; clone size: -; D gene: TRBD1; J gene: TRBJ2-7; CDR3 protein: CASRPRAGGTFYEQYF; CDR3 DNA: TGTGCCAGCAGGCCCAGAGCAGGGGGTACATTTTACGAGCAGTACTTC
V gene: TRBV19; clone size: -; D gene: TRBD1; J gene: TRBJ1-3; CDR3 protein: CASSYRQGAGNTIYF; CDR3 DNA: TGTGCCAGTAGTTACCGACAGGGGGCTGGAAACACCATATATTTT
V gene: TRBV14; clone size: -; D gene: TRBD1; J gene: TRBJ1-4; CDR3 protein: CASSSGTGLRQLFF; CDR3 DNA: TGTGCCAGCAGCTCCGGGACAGGGTTGAGGCAACTGTTTTTT
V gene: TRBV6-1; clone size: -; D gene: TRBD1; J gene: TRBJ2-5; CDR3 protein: CASSDRVRETQYF; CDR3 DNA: TGTGCCAGCAGCGACAGGGTGAGAGAGACCCAGTACTTC
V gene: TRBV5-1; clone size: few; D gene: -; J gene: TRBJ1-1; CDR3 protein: CASGPGKNTEAFF; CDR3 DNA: TGCGCCAGCGGGCCCGGGAAGAACACTGAAGCTTTCTTT
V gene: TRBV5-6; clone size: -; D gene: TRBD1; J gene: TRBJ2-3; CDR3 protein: CASSLEPDRGSTDTQYF; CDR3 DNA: TGTGCCAGCAGCTTAGAACCCGACAGGGGAAGCACAGATACGCAGTATTTT
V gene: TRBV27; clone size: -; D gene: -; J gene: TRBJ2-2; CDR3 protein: CASSPNWRVVTGELFF; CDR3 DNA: TGTGCCAGCAGCCCTAATTGGCGGGTGGTGACCGGGGAGCTGTTTTTT
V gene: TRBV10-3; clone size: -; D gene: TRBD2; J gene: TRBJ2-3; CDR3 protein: CAIRAPGTSGSHTQYF; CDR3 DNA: TGTGCCATCAGGGCTCCCGGGACTAGCGGGAGCCATACGCAGTATTTT
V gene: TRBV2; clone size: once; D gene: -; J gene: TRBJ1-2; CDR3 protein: CASSEAGKGNSGYTF; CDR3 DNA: TGTGCCAGCAGTGAAGCGGGAAAGGGGAATTCTGGCTACACCTTC
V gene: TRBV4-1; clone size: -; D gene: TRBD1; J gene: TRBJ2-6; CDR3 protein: CASSHGQGISGANVLTF; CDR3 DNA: TGCGCCAGCAGCCATGGACAGGGGATCTCTGGGGCCAACGTCCTGACTTTC
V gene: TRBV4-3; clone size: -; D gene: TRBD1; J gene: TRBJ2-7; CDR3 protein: CASSPGSDREVSYEQYF; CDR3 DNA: TGCGCCAGCAGCCCTGGTTCCGACAGGGAAGTCTCCTACGAGCAGTACTTC
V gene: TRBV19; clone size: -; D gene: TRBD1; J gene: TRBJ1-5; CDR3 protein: CASSMLTGGDQPQHF; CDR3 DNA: TGTGCCAGTAGTATGTTAACAGGGGGCGACCAGCCCCAGCATTTT
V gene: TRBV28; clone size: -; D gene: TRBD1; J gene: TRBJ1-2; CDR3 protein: CASSLRTGVYGYTF; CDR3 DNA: TGTGCCAGCAGTTTAAGGACAGGGGTCTATGGCTACACCTTC
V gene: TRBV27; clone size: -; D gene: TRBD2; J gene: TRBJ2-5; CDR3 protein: CASSSYGEGVETQYF; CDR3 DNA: TGTGCCAGCAGTTCGTATGGGGAGGGCGTGGAGACCCAGTACTTC
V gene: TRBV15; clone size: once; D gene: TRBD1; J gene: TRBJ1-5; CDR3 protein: CATSGLTGVDQPQHF; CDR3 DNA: TGTGCCACCAGCGGATTAACAGGGGTCGATCAGCCCCAGCATTTT
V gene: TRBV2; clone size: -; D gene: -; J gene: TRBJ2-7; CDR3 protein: CASSGHDYEQYF; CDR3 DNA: TGTGCCAGCAGCGGACACGACTACGAGCAGTACTTC
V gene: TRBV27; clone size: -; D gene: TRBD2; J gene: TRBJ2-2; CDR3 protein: CASSFASGITGELFF; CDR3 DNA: TGTGCCAGCAGTTTTGCTAGCGGTATTACCGGGGAGCTGTTTTTT
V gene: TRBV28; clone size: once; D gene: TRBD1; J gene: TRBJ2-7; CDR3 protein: CASSLFGTGTEQYF; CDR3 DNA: TGTGCCAGCAGTTTATTCGGGACAGGGACCGAGCAGTACTTC
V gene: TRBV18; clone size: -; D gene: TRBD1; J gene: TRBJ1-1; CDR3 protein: CASSPGRGRVGTEAFF; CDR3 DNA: TGTGCCAGCTCACCTGGTAGGGGGCGGGTGGGCACTGAAGCTTTCTTT
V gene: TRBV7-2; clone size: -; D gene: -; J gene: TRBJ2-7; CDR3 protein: CASSLYGVAYEQYF; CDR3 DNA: TGTGCCAGCAGCCTTTACGGGGTAGCCTACGAGCAGTACTTC
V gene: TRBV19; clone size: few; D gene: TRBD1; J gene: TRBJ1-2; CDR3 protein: CASSTRQGNYGYTF; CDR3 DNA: TGTGCCAGTAGTACGAGACAGGGAAATTATGGCTACACCTTC
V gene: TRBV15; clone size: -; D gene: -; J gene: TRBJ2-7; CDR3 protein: CATSRDSSYEQYF; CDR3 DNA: TGTGCCACCAGCAGAGATAGTTCCTACGAGCAGTACTTC
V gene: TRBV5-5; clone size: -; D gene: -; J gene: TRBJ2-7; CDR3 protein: CASSLVPGSYEQYF; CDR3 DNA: TGTGCCAGCAGCTTGGTCCCAGGATCTTACGAGCAGTACTTC
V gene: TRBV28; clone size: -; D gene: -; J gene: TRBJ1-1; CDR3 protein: CASSLPGPPMNTEAFF; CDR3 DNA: TGTGCCAGCAGTTTGCCAGGGCCCCCGATGAACACTGAAGCTTTCTTT
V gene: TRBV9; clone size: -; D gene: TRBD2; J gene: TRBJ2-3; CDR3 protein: CASSPRTSLDTQYF; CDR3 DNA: TGTGCCAGCAGCCCCAGGACTAGCCTGGATACGCAGTATTTT
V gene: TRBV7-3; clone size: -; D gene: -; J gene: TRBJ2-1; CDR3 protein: CASSLTGNPPNEQFF; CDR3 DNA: TGTGCCAGCAGCTTGACCGGGAATCCTCCCAATGAGCAGTTCTTC
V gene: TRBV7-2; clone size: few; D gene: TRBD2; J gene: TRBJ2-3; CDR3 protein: CASSFGTTSDTQYF; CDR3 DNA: TGTGCCAGCAGCTTCGGGACTACCAGCGATACGCAGTATTTT
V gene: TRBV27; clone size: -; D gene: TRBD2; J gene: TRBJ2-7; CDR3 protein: CASSPGTSGKYEQYF; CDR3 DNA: TGTGCCAGCAGTCCAGGGACTAGCGGGAAGTACGAGCAGTACTTC
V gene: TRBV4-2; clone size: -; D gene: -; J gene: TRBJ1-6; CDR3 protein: CASSQDRPGTNNSPLHF; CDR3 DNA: TGTGCCAGCAGCCAAGATCGTCCCGGGACTAATAATTCACCCCTCCACTTT
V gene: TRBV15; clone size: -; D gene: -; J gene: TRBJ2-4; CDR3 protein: CATSRAGGLNQYF; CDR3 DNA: TGTGCCACCAGCAGAGCAGGGGGGCTCAATCAGTACTTC
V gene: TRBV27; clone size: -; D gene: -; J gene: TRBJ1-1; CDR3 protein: CASSPAGGTEAFF; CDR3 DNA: TGTGCCAGCAGCCCAGCGGGGGGTACTGAAGCTTTCTTT
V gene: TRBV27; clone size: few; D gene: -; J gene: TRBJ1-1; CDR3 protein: CASTLNRLSTEAFF; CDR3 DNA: TGTGCCAGCACCCTCAACCGCCTAAGCACTGAAGCTTTCTTT
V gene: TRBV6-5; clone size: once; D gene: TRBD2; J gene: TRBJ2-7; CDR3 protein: CASSPRLANIYEQYF; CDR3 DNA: TGTGCCAGCAGCCCCAGACTAGCGAACATCTACGAGCAGTACTTC
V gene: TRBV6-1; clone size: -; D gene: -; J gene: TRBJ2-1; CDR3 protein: CASSEAVDYNEQFF; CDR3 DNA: TGTGCCAGCAGTGAGGCGGTGGACTACAATGAGCAGTTCTTC
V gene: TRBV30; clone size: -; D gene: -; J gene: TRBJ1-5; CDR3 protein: CAWRPRGHRNQPQHF; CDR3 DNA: TGTGCCTGGAGACCTCGGGGACACCGCAATCAGCCCCAGCATTTT
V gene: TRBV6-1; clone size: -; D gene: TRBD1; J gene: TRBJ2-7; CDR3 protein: CASIGQGASEQYF; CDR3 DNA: TGTGCCAGCATTGGGCAGGGGGCAAGCGAGCAGTACTTC
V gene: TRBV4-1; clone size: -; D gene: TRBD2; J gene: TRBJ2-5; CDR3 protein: CASSQAQREGKETQYF; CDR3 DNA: TGCGCCAGCAGCCAAGCACAGCGGGAGGGCAAAGAGACCCAGTACTTC
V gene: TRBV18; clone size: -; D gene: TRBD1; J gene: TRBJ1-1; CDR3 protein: CASSPLDRANTEAFF; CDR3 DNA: TGTGCCAGCTCACCTCTAGACAGGGCCAACACTGAAGCTTTCTTT
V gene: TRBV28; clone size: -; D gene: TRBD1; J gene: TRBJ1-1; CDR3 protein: CASSVRTGGGTEAFF; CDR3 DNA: TGTGCCAGCAGTGTACGAACAGGGGGCGGCACTGAAGCTTTCTTT